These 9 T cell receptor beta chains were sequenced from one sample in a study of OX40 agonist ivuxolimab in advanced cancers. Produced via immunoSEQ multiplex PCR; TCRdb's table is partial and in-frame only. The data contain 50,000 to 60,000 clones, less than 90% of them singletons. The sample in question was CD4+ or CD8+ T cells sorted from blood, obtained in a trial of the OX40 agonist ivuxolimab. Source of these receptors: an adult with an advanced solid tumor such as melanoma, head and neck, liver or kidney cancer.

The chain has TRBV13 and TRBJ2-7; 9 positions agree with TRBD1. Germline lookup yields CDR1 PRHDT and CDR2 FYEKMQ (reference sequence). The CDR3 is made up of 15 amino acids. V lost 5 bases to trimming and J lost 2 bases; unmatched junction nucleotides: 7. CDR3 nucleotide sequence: TGTGCCAGCAGCCTCGCGGGGACAGGGCCCTACGAGCAGTACTTC. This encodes CASSLAGTGPYEQYF.

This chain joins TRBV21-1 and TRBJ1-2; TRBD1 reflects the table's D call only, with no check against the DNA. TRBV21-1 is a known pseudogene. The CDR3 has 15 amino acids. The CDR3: CASSKGVQAHYGYTF. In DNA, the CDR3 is TGTGCCAGCAGCAAAGGAGTCCAGGCCCACTATGGCTACACCTTC.

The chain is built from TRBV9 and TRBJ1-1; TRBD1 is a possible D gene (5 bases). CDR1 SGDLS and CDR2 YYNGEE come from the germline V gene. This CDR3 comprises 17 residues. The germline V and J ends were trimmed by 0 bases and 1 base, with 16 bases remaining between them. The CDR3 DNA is TGTGCCAGCAGCGTAGGGGACCTAGCCGACCCGAACACTGAAGCTTTCTTT. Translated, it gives CASSVGDLADPNTEAFF.

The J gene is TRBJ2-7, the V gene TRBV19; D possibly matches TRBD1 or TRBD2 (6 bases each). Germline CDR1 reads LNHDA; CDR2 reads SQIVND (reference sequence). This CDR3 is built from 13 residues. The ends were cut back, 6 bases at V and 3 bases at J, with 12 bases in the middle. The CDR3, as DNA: TGTGCCAGTAGCCCGGGGGCTTTCTACGAGCAGTACTTC. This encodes CASSPGAFYEQYF. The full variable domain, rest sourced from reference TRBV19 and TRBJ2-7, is DGGITQSPKYLFRKEGQNVTLSCEQNLNHDAMYWYRQDPGQGLRLIYYSQIVNDFQKGDIAEGYSVSREKKESFPLTVTSAQKNPTAFYLCASSPGAFYEQYFGPGTRLTVT.

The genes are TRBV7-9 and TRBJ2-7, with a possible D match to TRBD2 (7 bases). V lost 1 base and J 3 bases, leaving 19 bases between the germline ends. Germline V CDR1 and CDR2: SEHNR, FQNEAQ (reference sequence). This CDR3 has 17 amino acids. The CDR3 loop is CASSLVGGDSEGYEQYF. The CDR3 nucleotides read TGTGCCAGCAGCTTAGTAGGGGGGGATTCGGAGGGCTACGAGCAGTACTTC.

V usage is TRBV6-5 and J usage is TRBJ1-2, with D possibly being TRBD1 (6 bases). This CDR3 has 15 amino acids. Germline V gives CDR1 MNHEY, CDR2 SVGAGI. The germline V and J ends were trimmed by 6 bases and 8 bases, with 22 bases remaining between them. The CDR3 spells CASRSPVQGREGYTF. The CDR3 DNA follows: TGTGCCAGCAGATCCCCAGTACAGGGTCGAGAGGGCTACACCTTC.

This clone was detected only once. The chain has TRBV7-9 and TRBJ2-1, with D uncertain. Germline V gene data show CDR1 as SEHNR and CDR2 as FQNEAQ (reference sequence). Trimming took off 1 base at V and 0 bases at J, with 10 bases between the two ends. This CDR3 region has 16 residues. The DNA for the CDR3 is TGTGCCAGCAGCTTAGAGGGCAGTAGCTCCTACAATGAGCAGTTCTTC. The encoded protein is CASSLEGSSSYNEQFF.

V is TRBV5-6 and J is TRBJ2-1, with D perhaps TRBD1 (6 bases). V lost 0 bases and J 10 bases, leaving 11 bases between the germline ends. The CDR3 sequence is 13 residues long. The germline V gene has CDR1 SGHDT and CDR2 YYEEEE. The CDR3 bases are TGTGCCAGCAGCTTGGGAGGGGGACCGGAGCAGTTCTTC. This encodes CASSLGGGPEQFF.

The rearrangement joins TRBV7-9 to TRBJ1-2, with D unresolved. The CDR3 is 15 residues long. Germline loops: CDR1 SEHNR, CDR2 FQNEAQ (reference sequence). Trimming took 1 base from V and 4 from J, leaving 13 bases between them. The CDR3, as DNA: TGTGCCAGCAGCTTAGGCCGGGAGATTAGCTATGGCTACACCTTC. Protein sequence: CASSLGREISYGYTF.